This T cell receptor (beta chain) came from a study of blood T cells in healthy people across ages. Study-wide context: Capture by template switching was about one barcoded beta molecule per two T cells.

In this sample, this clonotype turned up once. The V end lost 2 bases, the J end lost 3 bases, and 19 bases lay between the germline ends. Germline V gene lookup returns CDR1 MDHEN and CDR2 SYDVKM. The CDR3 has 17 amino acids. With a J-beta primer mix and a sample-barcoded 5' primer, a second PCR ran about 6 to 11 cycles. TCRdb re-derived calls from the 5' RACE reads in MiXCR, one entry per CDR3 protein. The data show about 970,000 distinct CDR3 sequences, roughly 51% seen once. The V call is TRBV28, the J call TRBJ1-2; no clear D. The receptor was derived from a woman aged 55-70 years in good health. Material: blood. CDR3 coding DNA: TGTGCCAGCAGTTTAATTAGGACCCTAGGGCGGGACTATGGCTACACCTTC. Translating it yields CASSLIRTLGRDYGYTF.